Listed below are T cell receptor beta chains from one sample, sequenced in a study of T cell responses to AZD1222 COVID-19 vaccine. Only in-frame clones appear in the TCRdb table, and some are missing; sequencing was by immunoSEQ multiplex PCR. In the table there are fewer than 200,000 clones, 85% to 90% of which are singletons. This material consisted of peripheral blood, taken 28 days after the second AZD1222 dose. The receptor source for this set is an adult who received the AZD1222 COVID-19 vaccine. Each CDR3 is given with its conserved first and last residue. Where a row states a size, it is once, few, many or the class of an expanded clone; other rows omit it.

size	length	V	J	CDR3
NA	14	TRBV5-4	TRBJ2-5	CASSLDAGQETQYF
NA	11	TRBV19	TRBJ1-1	CASSTGPEAFF
NA	14	TRBV19	TRBJ1-3	CASSPSVSGNTIYF
NA	12	TRBV9	TRBJ2-3	CASGHGTDTQYF
NA	15	TRBV18	TRBJ1-6	CASSLGQVLNSPLHF
NA	12	TRBV4-3	TRBJ2-3	CASSQEGSTQYF
NA	13	TRBV27	TRBJ1-2	CASTPTGSYGYTF
NA	14	TRBV7-6	TRBJ2-5	CASSPGSEQETQYF
NA	14	TRBV6-5	TRBJ1-4	CASSLPGGDEKLFF
NA	16	TRBV28	TRBJ1-5	CASSFRSRGVNQPQHF
NA	14	TRBV4-2	TRBJ1-5	CASSPRGDNQPQHF
few	14	TRBV7-9	TRBJ2-7	CASSREGASYEQYF
NA	15	TRBV4-3	TRBJ2-1	CASSRVRTVPDEQFF
once	14	TRBV9	TRBJ2-7	CASSASGASYEQYF
once	16	TRBV15	TRBJ2-1	CATSRGREGSYNEQFF
NA	14	TRBV19	TRBJ2-2	CASEGTGQNGELFF
NA	13	TRBV5-6	TRBJ2-2	CASSLWVTGELFF
NA	15	TRBV6-5	TRBJ2-3	CASSQPGQGVDTQYF
NA	16	TRBV7-2	TRBJ2-3	CASSSGLAGVADTQYF
NA	13	TRBV30	TRBJ2-7	CAWSVQRQVEQYF
NA	19	TRBV5-4	TRBJ2-2	CASSSNLRPGLGRTGELFF
NA	15	TRBV3-1/TRBV3-2	TRBJ2-7	CASSRLSGTSYEQYF
NA	13	TRBV30	TRBJ1-5	CAWTKDRNQPQHF
NA	14	TRBV4-3	TRBJ2-2	CASSQEMGTGELFF
NA	13	TRBV3-1/TRBV3-2	TRBJ1-2	CASSQRSSYGYTF
NA	15	TRBV4-1	TRBJ2-2	CASSPAEQITGELFF
NA	14	TRBV6-5	TRBJ2-7	CASGSPSAGYEQYF
once	14	TRBV5-1	TRBJ1-1	CASSLMDRASEAFF
NA	16	TRBV7-8	TRBJ1-1	CASSGRDKMVNTEAFF
once	14	TRBV19	TRBJ2-7	CARPREYRTYEQYF
NA	16	TRBV3-1/TRBV3-2	TRBJ2-1	CASSRGSSGSYNEQFF
many	16	TRBV3-1/TRBV3-2	TRBJ2-1	CASSHYSGSAYNEQFF
NA	11	TRBV20-1	TRBJ2-1	CSAGSYNEQFF
once	15	TRBV7-2	TRBJ2-3	CASSLAGTVGDTQYF
few	15	TRBV6-5	TRBJ2-7	CASRGGVDRAYEQYF
NA	13	TRBV16	TRBJ2-7	CASSQLLKYEQYF
NA	16	TRBV4-1	TRBJ2-4	CASSQDVQVTKNIQYF
NA	13	TRBV7-7	TRBJ2-7	CASSRDRDYEQYF
NA	12	TRBV6-2/TRBV6-3	TRBJ2-1	CASSWTQNEQFF
NA	15	TRBV7-9	TRBJ2-1	CASSKGLAGAFEQFF
NA	17	TRBV27	TRBJ2-1	CASSALGTVGGVNEQFF
NA	16	TRBV25-1	TRBJ2-7	CASSEAGAGMGYEQYF
NA	14	TRBV3-1/TRBV3-2	TRBJ1-2	CASSQDSGVRGYTF
NA	12	TRBV7-9	TRBJ2-7	CASGRQGYEQYF
NA	15	TRBV5-8	TRBJ2-7	CASSFTRGNTYEQYF
NA	11	TRBV12-3/TRBV12-4	TRBJ1-1	CASMWDTEAFF
NA	16	TRBV7-8	TRBJ2-5	CASSLRGGTVQETQYF
NA	14	TRBV5-1	TRBJ1-4	CASSLGGTNEKLFF
NA	13	TRBV7-2	TRBJ2-3	CASTHPRTDTQYF
NA	15	TRBV7-9	TRBJ2-5	CASSLTTGGGETQYF
NA	15	TRBV6-5	TRBJ2-7	CASSHLWQAYYEQYF
NA	16	TRBV7-9	TRBJ2-3	CASRVTTHRHTDTQYF
NA	13	TRBV6-5	TRBJ2-7	CASSSGPYWEQYF
NA	16	TRBV7-9	TRBJ1-2	CASSLGRDRINYGYTF